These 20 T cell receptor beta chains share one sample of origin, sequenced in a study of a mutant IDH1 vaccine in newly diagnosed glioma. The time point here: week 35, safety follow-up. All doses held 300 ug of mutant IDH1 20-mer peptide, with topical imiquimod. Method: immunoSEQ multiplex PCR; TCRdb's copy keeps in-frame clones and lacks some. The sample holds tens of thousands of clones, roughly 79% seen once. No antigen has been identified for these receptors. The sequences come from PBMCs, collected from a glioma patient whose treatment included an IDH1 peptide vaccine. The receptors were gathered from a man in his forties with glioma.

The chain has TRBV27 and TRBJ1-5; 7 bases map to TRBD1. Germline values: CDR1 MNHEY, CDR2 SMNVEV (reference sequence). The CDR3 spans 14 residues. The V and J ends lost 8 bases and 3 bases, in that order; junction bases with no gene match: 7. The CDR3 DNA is TGTGCCAGCTCCAGGGACAGAGCCAATCAGCCCCAGCATTTT. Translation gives CASSRDRANQPQHF.

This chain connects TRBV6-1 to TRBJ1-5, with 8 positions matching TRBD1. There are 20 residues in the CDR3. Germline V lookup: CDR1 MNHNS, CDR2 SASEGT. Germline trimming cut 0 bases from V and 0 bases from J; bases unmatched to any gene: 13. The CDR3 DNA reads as TGTGCCAGCAGTGAAGCAGTTCCGGGACAGGTCCAACTTAGCAATCAGCCCCAGCATTTT. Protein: CASSEAVPGQVQLSNQPQHF.

The CDR3 nucleotides read TGTGCCAGCAGTCCCACGGGACAGGGCACGGGTACTGAAGCTTTCTTT. Encoded protein: CASSPTGQGTGTEAFF. J is TRBJ1-1 and V is TRBV27; 9 bases match TRBD1. The CDR3 covers 16 residues. The junction had 12 bases not matched to a gene; V was cut back by 5 bases and J by 5 bases. Looked up from germline, CDR1 is MNHEY and CDR2 is SMNVEV (reference sequence).

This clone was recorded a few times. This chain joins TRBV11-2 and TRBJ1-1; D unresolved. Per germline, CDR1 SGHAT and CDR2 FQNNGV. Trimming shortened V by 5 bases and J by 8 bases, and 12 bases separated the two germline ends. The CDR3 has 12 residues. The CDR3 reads CASSGRKAEAFF. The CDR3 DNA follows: TGTGCCAGCAGCGGGAGGAAGGCGGAAGCTTTCTTT. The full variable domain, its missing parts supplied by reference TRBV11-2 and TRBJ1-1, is EAGVAQSPRYKIIEKRQSVAFWCNPISGHATLYWYQQILGQGPKLLIQFQNNGVVDDSQLPKDRFSAERLKGVDSTLKIQPAKLEDSAVYLCASSGRKAEAFFGQGTRLTVV.

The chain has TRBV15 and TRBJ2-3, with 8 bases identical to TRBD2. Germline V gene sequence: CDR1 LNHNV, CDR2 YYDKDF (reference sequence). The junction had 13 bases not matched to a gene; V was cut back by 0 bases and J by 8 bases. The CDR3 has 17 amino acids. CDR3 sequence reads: CATSRDREGPFPTTQYF. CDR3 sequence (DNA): TGTGCCACCAGCAGAGACCGGGAGGGCCCCTTCCCCACTACGCAGTATTTT.

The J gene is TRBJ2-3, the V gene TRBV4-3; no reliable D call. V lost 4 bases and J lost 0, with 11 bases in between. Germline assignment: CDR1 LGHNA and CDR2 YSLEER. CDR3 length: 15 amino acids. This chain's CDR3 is CASSRQVYSTDTQYF. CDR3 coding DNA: TGCGCCAGCAGCCGACAAGTTTATAGCACAGATACGCAGTATTTT.

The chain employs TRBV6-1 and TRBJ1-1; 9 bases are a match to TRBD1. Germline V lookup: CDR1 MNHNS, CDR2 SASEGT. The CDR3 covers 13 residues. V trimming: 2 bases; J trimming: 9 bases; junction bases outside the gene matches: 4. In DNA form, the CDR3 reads TGTGCCAGCAGTGAATGGGACAGGGTGAAAGCTTTCTTT. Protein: CASSEWDRVKAFF.

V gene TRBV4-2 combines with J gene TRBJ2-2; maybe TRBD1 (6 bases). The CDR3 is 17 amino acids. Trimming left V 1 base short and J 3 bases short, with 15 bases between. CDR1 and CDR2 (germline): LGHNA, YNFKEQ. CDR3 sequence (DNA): TGTGCCAGCAGCCAAGTTGGGCAGGGGTATTACACCGGGGAGCTGTTTTTT. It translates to CASSQVGQGYYTGELFF.

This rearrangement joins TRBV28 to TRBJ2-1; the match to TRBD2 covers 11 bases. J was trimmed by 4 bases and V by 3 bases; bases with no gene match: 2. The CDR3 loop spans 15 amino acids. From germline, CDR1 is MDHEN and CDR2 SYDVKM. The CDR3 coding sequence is TGTGCCAGCAGTTTGACTAGCGGGACATACAATGAGCAGTTCTTC. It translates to CASSLTSGTYNEQFF.

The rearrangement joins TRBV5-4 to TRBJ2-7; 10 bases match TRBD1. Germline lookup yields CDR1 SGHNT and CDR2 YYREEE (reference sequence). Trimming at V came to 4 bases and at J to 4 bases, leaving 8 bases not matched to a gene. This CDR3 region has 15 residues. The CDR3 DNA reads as TGTGCCAGCAGCACAAATCCGGGACAGGGGTACGAGCAGTACTTC. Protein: CASSTNPGQGYEQYF.

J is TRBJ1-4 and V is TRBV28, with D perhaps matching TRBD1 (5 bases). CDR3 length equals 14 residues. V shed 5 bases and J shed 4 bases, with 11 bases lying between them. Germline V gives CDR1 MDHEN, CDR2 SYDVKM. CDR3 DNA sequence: TGTGCCAGCAGTCCTCACAGGTTTAATGAAAAACTGTTTTTT. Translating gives CASSPHRFNEKLFF.

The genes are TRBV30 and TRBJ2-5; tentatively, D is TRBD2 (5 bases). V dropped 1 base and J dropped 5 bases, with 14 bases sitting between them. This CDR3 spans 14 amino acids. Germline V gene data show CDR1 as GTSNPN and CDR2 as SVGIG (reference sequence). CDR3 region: CAWSATSLRETQYF. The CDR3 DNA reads TGTGCCTGGAGTGCCACTAGTCTCAGGGAGACCCAGTACTTC.

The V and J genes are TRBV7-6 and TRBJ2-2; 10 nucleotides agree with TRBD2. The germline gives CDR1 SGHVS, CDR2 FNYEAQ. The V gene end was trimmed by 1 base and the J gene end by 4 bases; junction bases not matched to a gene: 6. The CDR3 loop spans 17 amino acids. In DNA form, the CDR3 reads TGTGCCAGCAGCTTAGGAGCGGGAGGGCCGGGCACCGGGGAGCTGTTTTTT. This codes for CASSLGAGGPGTGELFF.

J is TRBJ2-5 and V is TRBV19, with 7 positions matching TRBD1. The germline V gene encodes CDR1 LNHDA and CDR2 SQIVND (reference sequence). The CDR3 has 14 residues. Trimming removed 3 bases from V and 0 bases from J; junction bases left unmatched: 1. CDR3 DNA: TGTGCCAGTAGTATGGGACAGTACCAAGAGACCCAGTACTTC. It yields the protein CASSMGQYQETQYF.

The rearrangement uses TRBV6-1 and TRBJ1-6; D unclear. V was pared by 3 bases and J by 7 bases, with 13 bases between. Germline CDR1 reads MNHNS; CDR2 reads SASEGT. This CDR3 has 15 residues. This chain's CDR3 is CASSEEGDRNSPLHF. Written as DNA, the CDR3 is TGTGCCAGCAGTGAGGAGGGAGATCGGAATTCACCCCTCCACTTT.

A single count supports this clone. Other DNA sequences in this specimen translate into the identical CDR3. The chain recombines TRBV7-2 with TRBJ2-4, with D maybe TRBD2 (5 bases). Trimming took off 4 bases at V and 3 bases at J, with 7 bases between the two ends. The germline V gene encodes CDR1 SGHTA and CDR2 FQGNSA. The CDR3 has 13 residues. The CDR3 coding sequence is TGTGCCAGCAGCTCAGGAGGCAAAAACATTCAGTACTTC. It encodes CASSSGGKNIQYF.

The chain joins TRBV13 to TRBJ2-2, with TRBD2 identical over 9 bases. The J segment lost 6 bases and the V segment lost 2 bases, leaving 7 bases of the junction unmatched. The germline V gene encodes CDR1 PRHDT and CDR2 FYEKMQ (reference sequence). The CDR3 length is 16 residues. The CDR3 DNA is TGTGCCAGCAGCTTACCAGCGGGGGGATCGGCCGGGGAGCTGTTTTTT. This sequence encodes CASSLPAGGSAGELFF.

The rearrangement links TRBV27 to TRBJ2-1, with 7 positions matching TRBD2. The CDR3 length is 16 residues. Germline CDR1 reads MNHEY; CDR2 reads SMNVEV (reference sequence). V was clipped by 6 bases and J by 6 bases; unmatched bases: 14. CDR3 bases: TGTGCCAGCAGGCGGGCTAGCGGAGGGTTGGGCAATGAGCAGTTCTTC. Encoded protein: CASRRASGGLGNEQFF.

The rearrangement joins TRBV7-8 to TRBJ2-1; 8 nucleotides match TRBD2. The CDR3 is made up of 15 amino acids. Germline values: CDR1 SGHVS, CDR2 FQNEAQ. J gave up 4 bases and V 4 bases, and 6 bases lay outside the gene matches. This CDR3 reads CASSSSGGGYNEQFF. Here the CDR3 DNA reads TGTGCCAGCAGCTCGAGCGGGGGAGGGTACAATGAGCAGTTCTTC.

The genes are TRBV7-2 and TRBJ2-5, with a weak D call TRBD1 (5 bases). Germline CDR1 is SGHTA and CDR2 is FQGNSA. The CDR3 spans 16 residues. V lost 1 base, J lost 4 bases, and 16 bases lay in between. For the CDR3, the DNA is TGTGCCAGCAGCTTAGTAGGGGCTCGGTTTAGAGAGACCCAGTACTTC. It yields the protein CASSLVGARFRETQYF.